This T cell receptor beta chain was observed in a study of cytomegalovirus exposure and HLA in healthy donors. The repertoire was sequenced with immunoSEQ multiplex PCR; TCRdb's copy has only in-frame clones and lacks some. This sample has some 170,000 clones, with just under 90% found just once. The sequencing input was PBMCs. This receptor was obtained from a woman aged 25 to 45 in good health and CMV-seronegative.

CDR3 coding DNA: TGTGCCAGCAGCCAAGTCCCTTCCCGGGGCAATGAGCAGTTCTTC. Translation gives CASSQVPSRGNEQFF. The rearrangement links TRBV4-2 to TRBJ2-1; a weak D match, TRBD2 (5 bases). V dropped 1 base and J dropped 6 bases, with 13 bases sitting between them. Germline V lookup: CDR1 LGHNA, CDR2 YNFKEQ. This CDR3 has 15 amino acids.